These T cell receptor beta chains were read from a single sample in a study of brain T cells in children with intractable seizures. Assay: immunoSEQ multiplex PCR; the TCRdb copy retains only in-frame clones and omits some. Here the sample spans 340,000 or so clones, roughly 93% being singletons. The material was peripheral blood, obtained 5 to 6 months after surgery. The receptor source for this set is a boy under two years old with tuberous sclerosis and intractable seizures. CDR3s include the opening cysteine and the closing phenylalanine or tryptophan. The D gene is left open where the match is weak. Some rows mark clone size as missing; the rest say once, few, many or name a class of expanded clone.

14 NA NA TRBJ2-3 TRBV18 TGTGCCAGCTCACCAGTAGGGCTCGGAGATACGCAGTATTTT CASSPVGLGDTQYF
10 NA NA TRBJ2-7 TRBV30 TGTGCCTGGAGTGTGGGCGAGCAGTACTTC CAWSVGEQYF
12 NA TRBD2 TRBJ2-1 TRBV30 TGTGCCTGGATGCGGGAGCTAGGTGAGCAGTTCTTC CAWMRELGEQFF
15 NA NA TRBJ1-1 TRBV6-5 TGTGCCAGCAGTTACCGGGTGTCCAAAGGCAATGAAGCTTTCTTT CASSYRVSKGNEAFF
11 NA NA TRBJ2-3 TRBV12-3/TRBV12-4 TGTGCCAGCAGTTTAGCGGATACGCAGTATTTT CASSLADTQYF
14 NA NA TRBJ1-1 TRBV15 TGTGCCACCAGTACTCACAAAGGGTTAACTGAAGCTTTCTTT CATSTHKGLTEAFF
13 NA NA TRBJ2-7 TRBV5-1 TGCGCCAGCAGTTGGGACGGAACCTACGAGCAGTACTTC CASSWDGTYEQYF
13 NA NA TRBJ1-2 TRBV2 TGTGCCAGCAGGGGAAGTTGGGTGAGGGGCTACACCTTC CASRGSWVRGYTF
14 NA NA TRBJ2-5 TRBV5-1 TGCGCCAGCAGCTTGGGGCAGGTCCGGGAGACCCAGTACTTC CASSLGQVRETQYF
13 few NA TRBJ1-5 TRBV10-2 TGCGCCAGCAGTGAGGTCAGTAATCAGCCCCAGCATTTT CASSEVSNQPQHF
14 NA NA TRBJ1-5 TRBV4-1 TGCGCCAGCAGCCAGGGGGTCAGCAATCAGCCCCAGCATTTT CASSQGVSNQPQHF
13 NA TRBD2 TRBJ2-7 TRBV6-5 TGTGCCAGCAGTATGGGACTAGCTGACGAGCAGTACTTC CASSMGLADEQYF
15 NA TRBD2 TRBJ2-7 TRBV2 TGTGCCAGCAGTGTCCTAGCGGAGAGCTCCTACGAGCAGTACTTC CASSVLAESSYEQYF
13 NA NA TRBJ1-1 TRBV7-8 TGTGCCAGCAGCATACGGGACTCTAAGAAGGCTTTCTTT CASSIRDSKKAFF
16 NA TRBD1 TRBJ1-1 TRBV16 TGTGCCAGCAGTACCGGGACAGGGGGTTTGTTCACTGAAGCTTTCTTT CASSTGTGGLFTEAFF
16 NA NA TRBJ2-2 TRBV24-1 TGTGCCACCAGTGCAGGGTATTGGCAGTCCCCCGGGGAGCTGTTTTTT CATSAGYWQSPGELFF
16 NA NA TRBJ1-3 TRBV7-9 TGTGCCAGCAGCTTCCCCACAGGCGACTCTGGAAACACCATATATTTT CASSFPTGDSGNTIYF